This T cell receptor (beta chain) was captured in a study of T-cell reconstitution after alpha-beta-depleted transplantation in children. Unique molecular identifiers were built into the TCRbeta library. TCRdb reprocessed the PCR reads with MiXCR, giving one entry per CDR3 protein. The sample contains approximately 270,000 distinct CDR3 sequences, about 24% of which appear only once. Findings and limits, study-wide: One year after transplant, T-cell counts and diversity came mostly from newly produced T cells. Surviving recipient T cells and intrathymic progenitors accounted for some patients' high TCRbeta diversity at day 60. There were reportedly several hundred expanded graft clones from which alpha-beta T cells came about two months after transplant.

The table lists this clonotype with a few counts. The antigen remains unidentified. CDR1 is MDHEN and CDR2 is SYDVKM in the germline V gene. J was trimmed by 7 bases and V by 3 bases; bases with no gene match: 3. The CDR3 runs 14 residues. This clonotype originated in a female patient between 2 and 15 years old who had a stem cell transplant for congenital amegakaryocytic thrombocytopenia, so the T cells may come from the graft donor. V gene TRBV28 combines with J gene TRBJ1-4; 9 bases map to TRBD1. This sample comprised PBMCs, mostly from graft donor cells, obtained 360 days after TCRalphabeta/CD19-depleted stem cell transplant. The CDR3 reads CASSFSGQGEKLFF. The CDR3 DNA reads TGTGCCAGCAGTTTTTCGGGACAGGGTGAAAAACTGTTTTTT. Looking up the rest from reference TRBV28 and TRBJ1-4 gives the full variable domain: DVKVTQSSRYLVKRTGEKVFLECVQDMDHENMFWYRQDPGLGLRLIYFSYDVKMKEKGDIPEGYSVSREKKERFSLILESASTNQTSMYLCASSFSGQGEKLFFGSGTQLSVL.